This T cell receptor (beta chain) emerged from a study of shared clonotypes between healthy human individuals. Looking at the study overall: Aged 18 to 49, the donors were a couple of women and three men.

Per germline, CDR1 LGHNA and CDR2 YNFKEQ. The CDR3 is 15 amino acids. After removal of 2 bases from V and 9 bases from J, the junction contained 5 bases not matched to a gene. The assay was immunoSEQ multiplex PCR, and TCRdb's table has in-frame clones only and misses some. The sample holds around 1.1 million clones; 60% to 85% are singletons and the top ten take 0.89%. About this clone itself: The antigen remains unidentified.

Study-level results: For naive CD4 cells, approximately 5% of clonotypes were shared across a handful of donors. Compared with clonotypes that all four donors shared, non-shared clonotypes had lower generation probabilities.

The sequencing sample was made of memory CD4+ T cells from PBMCs. The subset denotes: CD45RA-negative fraction. The sequence came from a man aged 18 to 30 in good health. Some clones in this sample may be carry-over from other donors' samples. The gene calls are TRBV4-2 and TRBJ2-1; 12 bases agree with TRBD2. In DNA, the CDR3 is TGTGCCAGCAGCCAATGGACTAGCGGGATTCTTGAGCAGTTCTTC. Residues: CASSQWTSGILEQFF.